This T cell receptor beta chain appears in the sequencing data of a study of cytomegalovirus exposure and HLA in healthy donors. Note on this clone: Its antigen is as yet unknown.

The protocol was immunoSEQ multiplex PCR, while the TCRdb copy is restricted to in-frame clones and leaves out a portion. The sample includes approximately 210,000 clones, roughly 86% of them seen just once. Per germline, CDR1 MNHEY and CDR2 SVGAGI. The CDR3 is 13 residues long. V was shortened by 3 bases and J by 7 bases, with 12 bases between the two germline ends. Broader study findings: The study listed approximately 170 cytomegalovirus-associated TCR beta chains.

This receptor was obtained from a woman aged 18-35 years in good health and CMV-seronegative. The V gene is TRBV6-5, the J gene TRBJ1-2; D unclear. Material: PBMCs. The CDR3 is CASSYQALGGYTF. CDR3 in DNA: TGTGCCAGCAGTTATCAGGCCCTTGGTGGCTACACCTTC.